The sequence of this TCR beta chain was determined in a study of shared clonotypes between healthy human individuals. The CDR3 totals 15 residues. The germline CDR1 and CDR2 sequences are MNHNS and SASEGT. The V gene lost 6 bases and the J gene lost 4 bases, with 13 bases spanning the gap. All donors were healthy HIV-negative adults lacking recent acute infections or vaccinations. Only in-frame clones appear in the TCRdb table, and some are missing; sequencing was by immunoSEQ multiplex PCR. The top ten hold about 0.13% of the sample, which has millions of clones, over 85% seen once. This TCR was sampled from a man aged 18 to 35 in good health. The genes are TRBV6-1 and TRBJ2-6; maybe TRBD1 (5 bases). Sequencing input: naive CD4+ T cells sorted from blood. The sample's subset: CD45RA+ positively selected. The CDR3 protein is CASSRTGSGANVLTF. The CDR3 nucleotides are TGTGCCAGCAGCCGTACAGGTTCCGGGGCCAACGTCCTGACTTTC.